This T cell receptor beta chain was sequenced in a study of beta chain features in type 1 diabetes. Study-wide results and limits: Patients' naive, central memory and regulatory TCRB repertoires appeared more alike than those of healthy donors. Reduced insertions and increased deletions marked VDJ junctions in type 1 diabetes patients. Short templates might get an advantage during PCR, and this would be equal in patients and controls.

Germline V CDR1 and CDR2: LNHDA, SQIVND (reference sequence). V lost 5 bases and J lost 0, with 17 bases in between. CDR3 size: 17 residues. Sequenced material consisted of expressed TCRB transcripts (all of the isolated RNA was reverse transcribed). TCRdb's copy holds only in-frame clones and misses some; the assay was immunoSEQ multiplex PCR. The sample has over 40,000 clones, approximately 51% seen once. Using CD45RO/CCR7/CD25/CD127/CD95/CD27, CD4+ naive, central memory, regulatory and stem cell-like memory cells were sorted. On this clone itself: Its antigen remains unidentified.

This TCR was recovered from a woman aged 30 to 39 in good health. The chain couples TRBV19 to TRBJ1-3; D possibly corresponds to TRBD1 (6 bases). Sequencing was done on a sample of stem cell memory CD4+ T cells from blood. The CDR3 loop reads CASSPRQAPLSGNTIYF. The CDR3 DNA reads TGTGCCAGTAGTCCCCGACAGGCCCCACTCTCTGGAAACACCATATATTTT.